These 25 T cell receptor beta chains share one sample of origin, sequenced in a study of T-cell memory formation after mild COVID-19. Each CDR3 protein gets one entry after TCRdb re-called the 5' RACE reads with MiXCR. This table holds roughly 380,000 distinct CDR3 sequences, 25% to 30% found once. The specimen was PBMCs or a T cell subset sorted from them (not recorded which). The receptor source for this set is an adult woman who had mild COVID-19 (a few samples of this study predate the infection). Cell type and time point are not known.

The chain couples TRBV29-1 to TRBJ1-1; possible D gene TRBD1, 6 bases. The CDR3 is made up of 12 amino acids. Germline V CDR1 and CDR2: SQVTM, ANQGSEA. Trimming left V 5 bases short and J 5 bases short, with 12 bases between. The DNA for the CDR3 is TGCAGCGTTCACAGGGTTGGGACTGAAGCTTTCTTT. Translation: CSVHRVGTEAFF.

This chain links TRBV7-2 with TRBJ1-2, with TRBD1 as a possible D gene (5 bases). V lost 3 bases and J 8 bases, leaving 13 bases between the germline ends. Germline assignment: CDR1 SGHTA and CDR2 FQGNSA. There are 13 residues in the CDR3. The CDR3 spells CASSLRTPLGYTF. The CDR3 DNA is TGTGCCAGCAGCTTGCGGACACCACTCGGCTACACCTTC.

The genes are TRBV20-1 and TRBJ2-4, with D tentatively TRBD1 (5 bases). Germline loops: CDR1 DFQATT, CDR2 SNEGSKA (reference sequence). The CDR3 consists of 13 residues. The germline V and J ends were trimmed by 7 bases and 5 bases, with 15 bases remaining between them. Here the CDR3 DNA reads TGCAGTGTCAGAGAAGGGGTTCAAAACATTCAGTACTTC. The encoded protein is CSVREGVQNIQYF.

The V and J genes are TRBV6-6 and TRBJ1-2; D possibly corresponds to TRBD1 (6 bases). V was cut by 2 bases and J by 5 bases, with 15 bases left in between. Looked up from germline, CDR1 is MNHNY and CDR2 is SVGAGI (reference sequence). This CDR3 spans 15 amino acids. The CDR3 sequence: CASSYLDRNRYGYTF. The CDR3 DNA is TGTGCCAGCAGTTACCTGGACAGAAATAGATATGGCTACACCTTC.

This chain connects TRBV27 to TRBJ1-2, with 7 bases that match TRBD1. The CDR3 loop spans 12 amino acids. Germline values: CDR1 MNHEY, CDR2 SMNVEV (reference sequence). Germline trimming cut 6 bases from V and 8 bases from J; bases unmatched to any gene: 6. CDR3 residues: CASRGTVRGYTF. DNA of the CDR3: TGTGCCAGCAGGGGGACAGTGCGAGGCTACACCTTC.

This clonotype has at least ten counts. This chain links TRBV24-1 with TRBJ2-5; D might be TRBD1 (6 bases). The V gene's germline CDR1 is KGHDR and CDR2 SFDVKD. Trimming took off 4 bases at V and 2 bases at J, with 13 bases between the two ends. CDR3 size: 15 residues. Here the CDR3 DNA reads TGTGCCACCAGTGAGCGGACAGCCCCGCAAGAGACCCAGTACTTC. Its translation: CATSERTAPQETQYF.

This clonotype has more than one count but fewer than ten. V gene TRBV13 combines with J gene TRBJ2-5, with D perhaps matching TRBD1 (6 bases). Looked up from germline, CDR1 is PRHDT and CDR2 is FYEKMQ (reference sequence). V was pared by 3 bases and J by 2 bases, with 13 bases between. The CDR3 length is 15 residues. CDR3 bases: TGTGCCAGCAGCTTTCGGAGGACAGTGCAAGAGACCCAGTACTTC. Residues: CASSFRRTVQETQYF.

The chain employs TRBV24-1 and TRBJ2-2; tentatively, D is TRBD1 (5 bases). CDR1 is KGHDR and CDR2 is SFDVKD in the germline V gene. This CDR3 has 15 residues. The V end was cut by 5 bases, the J end by 3 bases, with 12 bases between. CDR3 sequence reads: CATSGSATDTGELFF. Written as DNA, the CDR3 is TGTGCCACCAGTGGTTCCGCGACAGACACCGGGGAGCTGTTTTTT.

The sample holds a few counts of this clonotype. V and J are TRBV24-1 and TRBJ2-3; 7 positions match TRBD2. Germline assignment: CDR1 KGHDR and CDR2 SFDVKD. The V segment lost 7 bases and the J segment 1 base; nucleotides outside the gene matches: 7. This CDR3 comprises 15 residues. DNA for the CDR3: TGTGCCACCAGCGGTCTAGCGGAAGGCACAGATACGCAGTATTTT. This sequence encodes CATSGLAEGTDTQYF.

The CDR3 protein is CATQQGQGLSDTQYF. CDR3 sequence (DNA): TGTGCCACCCAACAGGGACAGGGACTCAGTGATACGCAGTATTTT. V and J are TRBV19 and TRBJ2-3; 9 bases fit TRBD1. V was clipped by 10 bases and J by 6 bases; unmatched bases: 14. The CDR3 runs 15 residues. CDR1 is LNHDA, CDR2 SQIVND, per germline (reference sequence).

The chain recombines TRBV6-2 or TRBV6-3 with TRBJ2-7; TRBD1 or TRBD2 may be the D gene (6 bases each). CDR1 and CDR2 from the germline V gene are MNHEY and SVGEGT. This CDR3 is built from 15 residues. With 2 bases removed from V and 3 bases from J, the gap between germline ends came to 14 bases. CDR3 coding DNA: TGTGCCAGCAGTTACCAGACGGGGGCCCACTACGAGCAGTACTTC. Translated, it gives CASSYQTGAHYEQYF.

V usage is TRBV14 and J usage is TRBJ2-1; D gene uncertain. There are 19 residues in the CDR3. Per germline, CDR1 SGHDN and CDR2 FVKESK. Between the trimmed V and J ends, which lost 0 bases and 0 bases, there was a span of 18 bases. CDR3 bases: TGTGCCAGCAGCCAAGAGGGCCAAATATGGGGAAACTCCTACAATGAGCAGTTCTTC. Translating it yields CASSQEGQIWGNSYNEQFF. The full variable domain, completed using reference TRBV14 and TRBJ2-1, is EAGVTQFPSHSVIEKGQTVTLRCDPISGHDNLYWYRRVMGKEIKFLLHFVKESKQDESGMPNNRFLAERTGGTYSTLKVQPAELEDSGVYFCASSQEGQIWGNSYNEQFFGPGTRLTVL.

This clonotype showed up just a few times. CDR3 region: CASSSRAGSGREEQYF. Here the CDR3 DNA reads TGTGCCAGCAGTTCCCGGGCGGGGAGCGGGAGAGAGGAGCAGTATTTT. The chain recombines TRBV6-2 or TRBV6-3 with TRBJ2-3; 8 bases line up with TRBD2. Trimming cost V 4 bases and J 11 bases; bases outside gene matches: 17. The CDR3 runs 16 residues. The germline V gene has CDR1 MNHEY and CDR2 SVGEGT.

This clonotype has just a few counts. The chain joins TRBV7-3 to TRBJ2-3, with a possible D match to TRBD2 (5 bases). The CDR3 has 13 residues. The germline V and J ends were trimmed by 2 bases and 10 bases, with 13 bases remaining between them. The germline V gene encodes CDR1 SGHTA and CDR2 FQGTGA. CDR3 region: CASSLPPSGAQYF. Here the CDR3 DNA reads TGTGCCAGCAGCTTACCACCCTCCGGGGCGCAGTATTTT.

This clonotype was seen many times. The rearrangement uses TRBV7-9 and TRBJ2-5; 7 positions match TRBD2. The CDR3 has 14 amino acids. Losses at the gene ends were 5 bases for V and 2 bases for J; bases not matched to a gene: 5. Germline V gives CDR1 SEHNR, CDR2 FQNEAQ (reference sequence). This CDR3 reads CASSRGAGQETQYF. DNA of the CDR3: TGTGCCAGCAGCCGCGGAGCGGGGCAAGAGACCCAGTACTTC.

This clonotype was counted a few times. The chain links TRBV10-3 to TRBJ2-3; D is undetermined. In germline, CDR1 is ENHRY, CDR2 SYGVKD. This CDR3 region has 16 residues. Trimming pared 0 bases from V and 0 bases from J, leaving 10 bases between. In DNA form, the CDR3 reads TGTGCCATCAGTGAGTCGCCAGAGCAGAGCACAGATACGCAGTATTTT. It translates to CAISESPEQSTDTQYF.

The V gene is TRBV6-5, the J gene TRBJ1-1; tentative D call: TRBD1 (6 bases). V was cut by 6 bases and J by 6 bases, with 14 bases left in between. Germline V lookup: CDR1 MNHEY, CDR2 SVGAGI. This CDR3 spans 13 amino acids. CDR3 in amino acids: CASRSLQGSEAFF. The CDR3 bases are TGTGCCAGCAGATCCCTACAGGGCTCTGAAGCTTTCTTT.

This clonotype was observed a handful of times. The chain carries TRBV12-3 or TRBV12-4 and TRBJ2-7; D ambiguous. The CDR3 runs to 15 residues. Trimming cost V 0 bases and J 5 bases, with 14 bases left between them. The CDR3 DNA follows: TGTGCCAGCAGTTTAGCGCTTCTTGGGCAGGACGAGCAGTACTTC. Encoded protein: CASSLALLGQDEQYF.

This clonotype occurred a few times. The chain joins TRBV19 to TRBJ2-5; D remains unclear. V was shortened by 1 base and J by 5 bases, with 2 bases between the two germline ends. The CDR3 runs 11 residues. From germline, CDR1 is LNHDA and CDR2 SQIVND (reference sequence). The CDR3 DNA sequence: TGTGCCAGTAGTATAGCGGAGACCCAGTACTTC. Translated, it gives CASSIAETQYF.

The chain employs TRBV7-2 and TRBJ1-5, with D unresolved. Germline CDR1 and CDR2: SGHTA and FQGNSA. Trimming took off 5 bases at V and 8 bases at J, with 13 bases between the two ends. This CDR3 has 13 amino acids. CDR3: CASSRFRAEPQHF. In DNA form, the CDR3 reads TGTGCCAGCAGCCGATTCCGTGCTGAGCCCCAGCATTTT. Looking up the rest from reference TRBV7-2 and TRBJ1-5 gives the full variable domain: GAGVSQSPSNKVTEKGKDVELRCDPISGHTALYWYRQSLGQGLEFLIYFQGNSAPDKSGLPSDRFSAERTGGSVSTLTIQRTQQEDSAVYLCASSRFRAEPQHFGDGTRLSIL.

This sequence joins TRBV20-1 and TRBJ2-4, with D uncertain. The germline V and J ends were trimmed by 3 bases and 9 bases, with 18 bases remaining between them. From germline, CDR1 is DFQATT and CDR2 SNEGSKA (reference sequence). This CDR3 is built from 14 residues. Here the CDR3 DNA reads TGCAGTGCTAGGGATCCAATAGTGAAGGCCATTCAGTACTTC. Its translation is CSARDPIVKAIQYF.

This chain links TRBV5-1 with TRBJ1-5; 8 bases are shared with TRBD1. The CDR3 loop spans 14 amino acids. V dropped 7 bases and J dropped 4; count of bases not matched to a gene: 7. Germline assignment: CDR1 SGHRS and CDR2 YFSETQ. The chain's CDR3 is CASRQGSGNQPQHF. DNA for the CDR3: TGCGCCAGCCGACAGGGGTCGGGGAATCAGCCCCAGCATTTT.

This clonotype has only a few counts. The chain has TRBV6-5 and TRBJ2-5; maybe TRBD1 (6 bases). The V gene lost 5 bases and the J gene lost 5 bases, with 12 bases spanning the gap. This CDR3 is 13 amino acids long. CDR1 and CDR2 from the germline V gene are MNHEY and SVGAGI. CDR3 loop: CASSLTGTETQYF. The CDR3 coding sequence is TGTGCCAGCAGTCTTACAGGGACGGAGACCCAGTACTTC.

This clonotype occurred a few times. The rearrangement joins TRBV11-2 to TRBJ1-4, with TRBD1 matching over 7 bases. The CDR3 covers 14 residues. Germline loops: CDR1 SGHAT, CDR2 FQNNGV. J was trimmed by 4 bases and V by 6 bases; bases with no gene match: 5. In DNA form, the CDR3 reads TGTGCCAGCAGTGTCAGGGGGAATAATGAAAAACTGTTTTTT. Its protein is CASSVRGNNEKLFF.

This clonotype was found a few times. The genes are TRBV7-9 and TRBJ2-7, with TRBD2 matching 7 bases. Germline assignment: CDR1 SEHNR and CDR2 FQNEAQ (reference sequence). CDR3 length: 15 amino acids. The trim removed 4 bases at V and 2 bases at J, leaving 8 bases unmatched. The CDR3 sequence is CASSSRTSVTYEQYF. The DNA of the CDR3 is TGTGCCAGCAGCTCCCGAACTAGCGTAACCTACGAGCAGTACTTC.